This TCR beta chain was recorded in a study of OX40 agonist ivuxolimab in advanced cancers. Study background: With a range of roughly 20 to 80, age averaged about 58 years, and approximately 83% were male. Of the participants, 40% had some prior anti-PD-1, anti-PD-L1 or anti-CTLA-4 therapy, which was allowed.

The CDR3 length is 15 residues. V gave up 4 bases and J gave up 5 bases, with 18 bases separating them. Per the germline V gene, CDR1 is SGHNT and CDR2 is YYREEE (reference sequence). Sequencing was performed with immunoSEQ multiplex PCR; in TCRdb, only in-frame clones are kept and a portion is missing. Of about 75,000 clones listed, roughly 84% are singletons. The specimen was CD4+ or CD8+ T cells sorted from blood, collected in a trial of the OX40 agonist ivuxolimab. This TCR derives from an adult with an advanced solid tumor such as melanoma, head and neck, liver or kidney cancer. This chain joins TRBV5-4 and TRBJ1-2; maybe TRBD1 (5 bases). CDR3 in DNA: TGTGCCAGCAGCCAAGACGCAGGGAATCCATATGGCTACACCTTC. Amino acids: CASSQDAGNPYGYTF.